The 9 T cell receptor beta chains given below trace back to one sample, sequenced in a study of vaccination effects on CD4 cells after COVID-19. CD4+ T cell isolation took place after 10 days of culture. Either the BNT162b2 or mRNA-1273 vaccine was given to participants in two doses. Antigens for these TCRs are unknown. Only in-frame clones appear in the TCRdb table, and some are missing; sequencing was by immunoSEQ multiplex PCR. Of approximately 31,000 clones listed, roughly 81% are singletons. The sample consisted of CD4+ T cells from PBMCs cultured without peptide, taken after COVID-19 vaccination. Receptors were obtained from a human donor who received a COVID-19 vaccine.

CDR3 DNA: TGTGCCAGTAGTATAGAAGTAGGGGGCCACACTGAAGCTTTCTTT. It is translated as CASSIEVGGHTEAFF. This chain joins TRBV19 and TRBJ1-1; TRBD1 matches at 7 bases. Per the germline V gene, CDR1 is LNHDA and CDR2 is SQIVND (reference sequence). This CDR3 has 15 residues. V lost 0 bases and J lost 3; bases outside the gene matches: 4.

The chain uses TRBV19 and TRBJ1-1, with D perhaps matching TRBD1 (5 bases). Per germline, CDR1 LNHDA and CDR2 SQIVND (reference sequence). V was shortened by 4 bases and J by 0 bases, with 12 bases between the two germline ends. The CDR3 runs to 15 residues. CDR3 nucleotide sequence: TGTGCCAGTAGTACATTACAGGAGATGAACACTGAAGCTTTCTTT. Its translation: CASSTLQEMNTEAFF.

The rearrangement uses TRBV6-4 and TRBJ1-1; D gene unclear. Trimming removed 4 bases at V and 3 bases at J, with 9 bases between. This CDR3 has 13 amino acids. Germline CDR1 MRHNA, CDR2 SNTAGT. DNA for the CDR3: TGTGCCAGCAGTGCTCGCCCGGACACTGAAGCTTTCTTT. As protein: CASSARPDTEAFF.

The chain recombines TRBV12-3 or TRBV12-4 with TRBJ2-2; the D is unclear. The CDR3 spans 13 residues. V shed 6 bases and J shed 5 bases, with 10 bases lying between them. CDR3 coding DNA: TGTGCCAGCAGGCTGACTCGAACCGGGGAGCTGTTTTTT. It yields the protein CASRLTRTGELFF.

V and J are TRBV5-1 and TRBJ2-3; D is perhaps TRBD1 (5 bases). The V end was cut by 5 bases, the J end by 5 bases, with 9 bases between. This CDR3 has 12 amino acids. The germline gives CDR1 SGHRS, CDR2 YFSETQ. The CDR3 DNA sequence: TGCGCCAGCAGGAGAAGGGGAGATACGCAGTATTTT. Amino acid sequence: CASRRRGDTQYF.

The rearrangement links TRBV29-1 to TRBJ2-7; D is possibly TRBD1 (6 bases). The V end was cut by 5 bases, the J end by 4 bases, with 12 bases between. This CDR3 comprises 12 residues. The V gene's germline CDR1 is SQVTM and CDR2 ANQGSEA. The CDR3 DNA is TGCAGCGTTTCGGGACACCCTTACGAGCAGTACTTC. Protein: CSVSGHPYEQYF.

The chain has TRBV6-5 and TRBJ2-3; 9 nucleotides match TRBD2. Germline V gives CDR1 MNHEY, CDR2 SVGAGI. The CDR3 has 14 residues. Trimming took 6 bases from V and 0 from J; bases not matched to a gene: 1. The DNA of the CDR3 is TGTGCCAGCAGGGCGGGGGGGAGCACAGATACGCAGTATTTT. Translating gives CASRAGGSTDTQYF.

The J gene is TRBJ2-7, the V gene TRBV30; no reliable D call. Trimming removed 0 bases from V and 4 bases from J, with 4 bases in between. The germline gives CDR1 GTSNPN, CDR2 SVGIG (reference sequence). The CDR3 consists of 11 residues. The CDR3 protein is CAWSVGYEQYF. In DNA form, the CDR3 reads TGTGCCTGGAGTGTGGGTTACGAGCAGTACTTC. Full variable domain (remainder filled in from reference TRBV30 and TRBJ2-7): SQTIHQWPATLVQPVGSPLSLECTVEGTSNPNLYWYRQAAGRGLQLLFYSVGIGQISSEVPQNLSASRPQDRQFILSSKKLLLSDSGFYLCAWSVGYEQYFGPGTRLTVT.

V gene TRBV5-1 combines with J gene TRBJ2-5; perhaps TRBD2 as D (6 bases). The CDR3 runs 14 residues. V gave up 4 bases and J gave up 2 bases, with 12 bases separating them. Germline-derived CDR1 and CDR2 are SGHRS and YFSETQ. CDR3 bases: TGCGCCAGCAGCCCTTTTGCGGGACAAGAGACCCAGTACTTC. It translates to CASSPFAGQETQYF.